The 5 T cell receptor beta chains reported below all come from one sample, sequenced in a study of neurological immune-mediated disorders. Each CDR3 protein is one row after TCRdb ran MiXCR on the 5' RACE reads. The sample holds 80,000 to 95,000 distinct CDR3 sequences, roughly 3.2% seen once. Sequenced material: PBMCs. The origin of the receptors is a woman aged 50 to 60 with multiple sclerosis.

There are many counts of this clonotype. The rearrangement joins TRBV25-1 to TRBJ1-2, with a possible D match to TRBD1 (5 bases). Trimming pared 3 bases from V and 7 bases from J, leaving 18 bases between. The CDR3 runs 15 residues. Germline lookup yields CDR1 MGHDK and CDR2 SYGVNS. This CDR3 reads CASSDPRVGFGGYTF. In DNA form, the CDR3 reads TGTGCCAGCAGTGATCCCAGGGTGGGTTTTGGTGGCTACACCTTC.

This rearrangement joins TRBV5-1 to TRBJ1-1, with D possibly matching TRBD1 (6 bases). V lost 4 bases and J 3 bases, leaving 16 bases between the germline ends. This CDR3 comprises 15 residues. Germline V lookup: CDR1 SGHRS, CDR2 YFSETQ. CDR3 amino acids: CASSERDIRYTEAFF. CDR3 DNA sequence: TGCGCCAGCAGCGAGAGGGACATCCGCTACACTGAAGCTTTCTTT.

As concerns this clonotype: A much larger clone lies one base from this, so it may be a read error. The chain joins TRBV5-1 to TRBJ2-5, with D tentatively TRBD1 or TRBD2 (5 bases each). Per the germline V gene, CDR1 is SGHRS and CDR2 is YFSETQ. The V gene lost 2 bases and the J gene lost 5 bases, with 13 bases spanning the gap. There are 14 residues in the CDR3. DNA for the CDR3: TGCGCCAGCAGCTTTAGAGGGGTCGGGGAGACCCAGTACTTC. This sequence encodes CASSFRGVGETQYF.

Comment on this clonotype: A read error may be the cause here, since a much bigger clone is one base away. The V and J genes are TRBV5-1 and TRBJ2-5; 15 positions agree with TRBD2. This CDR3 contains 16 residues. Germline CDR1 and CDR2: SGHRS and YFSETQ. DNA for the CDR3: TGCGCCAGCTACACGGGGACTAGCGGGGGGCAAGAGAACCAGTACTTC. It translates to CASYTGTSGGQENQYF.

The table lists this clonotype with many counts. The chain is built from TRBV20-1 and TRBJ2-5, with TRBD2 identical over 8 bases. The CDR3 sequence is 16 residues long. The V gene end was trimmed by 4 bases and the J gene end by 2 bases; junction bases not matched to a gene: 12. Germline values: CDR1 DFQATT, CDR2 SNEGSKA (reference sequence). This chain's CDR3 is CSATPQEAGAQETQYF. The CDR3 region has the DNA TGCAGTGCTACCCCCCAAGAAGCGGGGGCACAAGAGACCCAGTACTTC.